One and the same sample provided the 23 T cell receptor beta chains below, sequenced in a study of blood T cell repertoires in COVID-19. TCRdb's table, derived via immunoSEQ multiplex PCR, lists solely in-frame clones and lacks some. Of tens of thousands of clones listed, roughly 87% are singletons. Sample: peripheral blood. Source of these receptors: a woman in her forties or fifties with acute or convalescent COVID-19.

This clone was detected a few times. The chain links TRBV4-3 to TRBJ1-6, with D possibly being TRBD1 (5 bases). Trimming shortened V by 0 bases and J by 6 bases, and 9 bases separated the two germline ends. From germline, CDR1 is LGHNA and CDR2 YSLEER. The CDR3 is 15 residues long. Written as DNA, the CDR3 is TGCGCCAGCAGCCAAGATAGGCAGGGTAATTCACCCCTCCACTTT. Protein: CASSQDRQGNSPLHF.

The rearrangement uses TRBV19 and TRBJ2-7; D possibly corresponds to TRBD1 (5 bases). Germline CDR1 reads LNHDA; CDR2 reads SQIVND (reference sequence). The CDR3 is 12 amino acids. V was shortened by 10 bases and J by 7 bases, with 17 bases between the two germline ends. The CDR3 sequence: CATYRGAEEQYF. The CDR3 DNA sequence: TGTGCCACTTATAGGGGCGCGGAGGAGCAGTACTTC.

J is TRBJ2-7 and V is TRBV6-5; TRBD2 aligns across 7 bases. The CDR3 has 13 amino acids. CDR1 MNHEY and CDR2 SVGAGI come from the germline V gene. Germline trimming cut 2 bases from V and 9 bases from J; bases unmatched to any gene: 7. This chain's CDR3 is CASSYQRLAPQYF. In DNA, the CDR3 is TGTGCCAGCAGTTACCAAAGACTAGCCCCGCAGTACTTC.

This chain uses TRBV13 with TRBJ1-4; possibly TRBD1 for D (6 bases). This CDR3 is built from 14 residues. Trimming removed 3 bases from V and 8 bases from J, with 13 bases in between. Germline V gives CDR1 PRHDT, CDR2 FYEKMQ (reference sequence). Written as DNA, the CDR3 is TGTGCCAGCAGCTTTGCACAGGGTCGCGAAAAACTGTTTTTT. Residues: CASSFAQGREKLFF.

This clone occurred once. The chain is built from TRBV10-1 and TRBJ1-1; TRBD1 might be the D (5 bases). Germline assignment: CDR1 WNHNN and CDR2 SYGVQD (reference sequence). The CDR3 runs to 12 residues. V lost 8 bases, J lost 5 bases, and 12 bases lay in between. CDR3 DNA sequence: TGCGCCAGCCCCTGCGGGGGGACTGAAGCTTTCTTT. Its protein product is CASPCGGTEAFF.

This chain connects TRBV4-1 to TRBJ2-6, with D uncertain. The CDR3 spans 15 residues. Germline V gene lookup returns CDR1 MGHRA and CDR2 YSYEKL. Trimming removed 2 bases at V and 1 base at J, with 6 bases between. CDR3: CASSQPRSGANVLTF. The CDR3 DNA reads TGCGCCAGCAGCCAACCGAGGTCTGGGGCCAACGTCCTGACTTTC.

This clone was seen many times. V gene TRBV11-3 combines with J gene TRBJ1-6; D is ambiguous. Germline V lookup: CDR1 SGHNT, CDR2 YENEEA. CDR3 length: 14 residues. V dropped 1 base and J dropped 10 bases, with 11 bases sitting between them. CDR3 loop: CASSLGTPGSPLHF. The CDR3 DNA is TGTGCCAGCAGCTTAGGCACCCCGGGGTCACCCCTCCACTTT.

As DNA, the CDR3 is TGTGCCAGCAGCCCCTTTAGCGGGGGGGGAAGCACAGATACGCAGTATTTT. It specifies CASSPFSGGGSTDTQYF. The J gene is TRBJ2-3, the V gene TRBV14; 11 bases map to TRBD2. The V and J ends lost 4 bases and 0 bases, in that order; junction bases with no gene match: 6. From germline, CDR1 is SGHDN and CDR2 FVKESK. The CDR3 consists of 17 residues.

CDR3 in DNA: TGCGCCAGCAGCCTGTCTCGAAATCGGGACGAGCAGTACTTC. Amino acid sequence: CASSLSRNRDEQYF. The V call is TRBV5-1, the J call TRBJ2-7; no reliable D call. Germline V gene lookup returns CDR1 SGHRS and CDR2 YFSETQ. V lost 4 bases and J lost 5, with 16 bases in between. The CDR3 sequence is 14 residues long.

The CDR3 nucleotides read TGTGCCAGCAGACTCATAGGGGGCAATCAGCCCCAGCATTTT. Translated: CASRLIGGNQPQHF. The chain links TRBV6-6 to TRBJ1-5; perhaps TRBD1 as D (5 bases). This CDR3 has 14 amino acids. Germline CDR1 reads MNHNY; CDR2 reads SVGAGI (reference sequence). V was cut by 6 bases and J by 2 bases, with 11 bases left in between.

This chain connects TRBV6-2 or TRBV6-3 to TRBJ2-7; 7 bases agree with TRBD2. Germline V lookup: CDR1 MNHEY, CDR2 SVGEGT. There are 15 residues in the CDR3. The V gene end was trimmed by 2 bases and the J gene end by 2 bases; junction bases not matched to a gene: 6. The CDR3 DNA is TGTGCCAGCAGTTACGCGTCGGGAGGCCCCTACGAGCAGTACTTC. This gives the protein CASSYASGGPYEQYF.

DNA of the CDR3: TGTGCCAGCAGCTTAGTAGCGGGAGGGCCGGGAGATACGCAGTATTTT. This encodes CASSLVAGGPGDTQYF. This rearrangement joins TRBV7-2 to TRBJ2-3; 11 nucleotides align to TRBD2. Germline CDR1 is SGHTA and CDR2 is FQGNSA. The junction had 5 bases not matched to a gene; V was cut back by 1 base and J by 5 bases. This CDR3 has 16 amino acids.

The chain joins TRBV30 to TRBJ1-3; perhaps TRBD1 as D (5 bases). The CDR3 totals 15 residues. The germline V gene has CDR1 GTSNPN and CDR2 SVGIG (reference sequence). Trimming shortened V by 3 bases and J by 2 bases, and 14 bases separated the two germline ends. The CDR3 sequence is CAWSQLQVPGNTIYF. CDR3 bases: TGTGCCTGGAGCCAATTACAGGTTCCTGGAAACACCATATATTTT.

The chain recombines TRBV9 with TRBJ1-5, with unresolved D. Germline lookup yields CDR1 SGDLS and CDR2 YYNGEE. Deletions cut 0 bases from V and 3 bases from J, with 4 bases between. The CDR3 runs to 13 residues. For the CDR3, the DNA is TGTGCCAGCAGCGTAGCCCTCAATCAGCCCCAGCATTTT. This encodes CASSVALNQPQHF.

V and J are TRBV5-1 and TRBJ1-2; D ambiguous. Germline CDR1 and CDR2: SGHRS and YFSETQ. V was clipped by 2 bases and J by 1 base, with 12 bases between them. This CDR3 region has 15 residues. CDR3 residues: CASSLAGNHNYGYTF. For the CDR3, the DNA is TGCGCCAGCAGCTTAGCAGGTAACCATAACTATGGCTACACCTTC.

The chain has TRBV7-9 and TRBJ2-1; 14 nucleotides align to TRBD2. Germline trimming cut 8 bases from V and 10 bases from J; bases unmatched to any gene: 4. Germline V gene data show CDR1 as SEHNR and CDR2 as FQNEAQ (reference sequence). The CDR3 is 13 amino acids. The CDR3 DNA follows: TGTGCCAGCGGACTAGCGGGAGGTGGCGAGCAGTTCTTC. This gives the protein CASGLAGGGEQFF. Full variable domain (rest looked up from reference TRBV7-9 and TRBJ2-1): DTGVSQNPRHKITKRGQNVTFRCDPISEHNRLYWYRQTLGQGPEFLTYFQNEAQLEKSRLLSDRFSAERPKGSFSTLEIQRTEQGDSAMYLCASGLAGGGEQFFGPGTRLTVL.

This chain joins TRBV19 and TRBJ1-5; tentatively, D is TRBD1 (5 bases). V lost 5 bases to trimming and J lost 4 bases, with 12 bases between them. The CDR3 extends over 14 amino acids. CDR1 and CDR2 (germline): LNHDA, SQIVND (reference sequence). This CDR3 reads CASSLGAGNQPQHF. The CDR3 DNA reads TGTGCCAGTAGTTTAGGGGCTGGTAATCAGCCCCAGCATTTT.

This clone has just a few counts. The chain joins TRBV18 to TRBJ1-1, with TRBD1 as a possible D gene (5 bases). V was clipped by 2 bases and J by 4 bases, with 11 bases between them. The germline V gene has CDR1 KGHSH and CDR2 LQKENI. The CDR3 contains 14 residues. The CDR3: CASSPTTVFTEAFF. The CDR3 DNA is TGTGCCAGCTCACCAACGACAGTTTTCACTGAAGCTTTCTTT.

The genes are TRBV7-8 and TRBJ1-5; D is unresolved. The V gene's germline CDR1 is SGHVS and CDR2 FQNEAQ. V was pared by 3 bases and J by 0 bases, with 9 bases between. This CDR3 is 15 amino acids long. The CDR3, as DNA: TGTGCCAGCAGCTTGATTCGGGATAGCAATCAGCCCCAGCATTTT. As protein: CASSLIRDSNQPQHF.

This chain connects TRBV10-1 to TRBJ2-1; TRBD2 matches at 14 bases. Looked up from germline, CDR1 is WNHNN and CDR2 is SYGVQD (reference sequence). CDR3 length: 17 amino acids. J gave up 7 bases and V 7 bases, and 12 bases lay outside the gene matches. CDR3 nucleotides: TGCGCCAGCAACCGCCCCCCGGGACTAGCGGGAGTTAATGAGCAGTTCTTC. Residues: CASNRPPGLAGVNEQFF.

This chain links TRBV19 with TRBJ1-1, with a tentative D call TRBD1 (6 bases). The CDR3 covers 14 residues. Trimming left V 3 bases short and J 2 bases short, with 10 bases between. Germline V gives CDR1 LNHDA, CDR2 SQIVND (reference sequence). CDR3 bases: TGTGCCAGTAGTATCGGGACACGAAACACTGAAGCTTTCTTT. It specifies CASSIGTRNTEAFF.

The J gene is TRBJ2-5, the V gene TRBV7-3, with TRBD2 identical over 9 bases. Germline V gene sequence: CDR1 SGHTA, CDR2 FQGTGA. CDR3 length: 15 residues. V lost 5 bases, J lost 5 bases, and 9 bases stayed unmatched. The CDR3 bases are TGTGCCAGCAGCGTAATTAGCGGGAGTACGGAGACCCAGTACTTC. Translated, it gives CASSVISGSTETQYF.

The chain uses TRBV6-6 and TRBJ2-3; the D is unclear. Germline V gene sequence: CDR1 MNHNY, CDR2 SVGAGI (reference sequence). CDR3 size: 12 residues. V gave up 2 bases and J gave up 4 bases, with 4 bases separating them. The CDR3 DNA reads TGTGCCAGCAGTTACGTAGCAGATACGCAGTATTTT. This sequence encodes CASSYVADTQYF.